This T cell receptor beta chain was found in a study of cytomegalovirus exposure and HLA in healthy donors. Study-wide points: From TCR beta sequences, most subjects' HLA-A and HLA-B alleles were reportedly predicted accurately.

This clone was counted between two and nine times. Antigen specificity is unknown. This CDR3 spans 13 amino acids. After removal of 6 bases from V and 0 bases from J, the junction contained 1 base not matched to a gene. From germline, CDR1 is LNHDA and CDR2 SQIVND (reference sequence). Use of 60 Vbeta and 13 Jbeta primers characterized the PCR. Sequencing was performed with immunoSEQ multiplex PCR; in TCRdb, only in-frame clones are kept and a portion is missing. The table lists 200,000 to 300,000 clones, approximately 84% of them singletons. The sample taken for sequencing was PBMCs. This rearrangement joins TRBV19 to TRBJ2-5; TRBD2 matches at 7 bases. This TCR was sampled from a middle-aged woman in good health and CMV-seropositive. The CDR3 coding sequence is TGTGCCAGTAGAGCGGGGTACCAAGAGACCCAGTACTTC. Its translation is CASRAGYQETQYF.